The entry below describes one TCR beta chain. The antigen remains undetermined. The assay was immunoSEQ multiplex PCR, and TCRdb's table has in-frame clones only and misses some. The sample has 60,000 to 85,000 clones; roughly nine tenths are singletons. This entry is derived from a study of OX40 agonist ivuxolimab in advanced cancers. Background on the study: The study treated patients with ivuxolimab, an agonistic anti-OX40 (CD134) antibody. The eligibility criteria allowed prior anti-PD-1, anti-PD-L1 or anti-CTLA-4 therapy, and 30% to 45% had some.

Trimming shortened V by 1 base and J by 1 base, and 11 bases separated the two germline ends. Germline V CDR1 and CDR2: SEHNR, FQNEAQ (reference sequence). The CDR3 runs 16 residues. The study, taken as a whole, reports: Undetermined was the antigen specificity of the expanded peripheral T cells. In CD8+ T cells, expanded clones were on average more numerous than in CD4+.

This receptor was identified in an adult with an advanced solid tumor such as melanoma, head and neck, liver or kidney cancer. Sequenced material: CD4+ or CD8+ T cells sorted from blood, taken in a trial of the OX40 agonist ivuxolimab. J is TRBJ2-4 and V is TRBV7-9; possible D gene TRBD2, 5 bases. The CDR3 sequence: CASSLGDYGAKNIQYF. CDR3 nucleotides: TGTGCCAGCAGCTTAGGCGACTATGGGGCCAAAAACATTCAGTACTTC.